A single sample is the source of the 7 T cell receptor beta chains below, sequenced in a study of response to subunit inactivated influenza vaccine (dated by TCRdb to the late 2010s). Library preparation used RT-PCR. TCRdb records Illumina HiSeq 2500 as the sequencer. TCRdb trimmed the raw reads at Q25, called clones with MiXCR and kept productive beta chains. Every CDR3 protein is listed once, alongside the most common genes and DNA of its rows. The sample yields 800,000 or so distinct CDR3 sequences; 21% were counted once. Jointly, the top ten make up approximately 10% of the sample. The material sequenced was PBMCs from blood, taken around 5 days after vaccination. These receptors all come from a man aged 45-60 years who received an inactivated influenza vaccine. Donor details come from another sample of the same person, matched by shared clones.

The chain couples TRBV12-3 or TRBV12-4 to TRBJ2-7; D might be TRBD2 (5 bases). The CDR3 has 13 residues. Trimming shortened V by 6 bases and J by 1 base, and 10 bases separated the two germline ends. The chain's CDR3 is CASSIRGSYEQYF. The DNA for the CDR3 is TGTGCCAGCAGCATCCGGGGATCCTACGAGCAGTACTTC.

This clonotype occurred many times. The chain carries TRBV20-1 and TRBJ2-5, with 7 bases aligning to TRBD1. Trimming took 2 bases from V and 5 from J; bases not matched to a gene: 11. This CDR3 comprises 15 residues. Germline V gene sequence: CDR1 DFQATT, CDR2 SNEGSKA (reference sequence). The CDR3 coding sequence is TGCAGTGCTAGACGTCCCGGGACAGCATGGGAGACCCAGTACTTC. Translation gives CSARRPGTAWETQYF.

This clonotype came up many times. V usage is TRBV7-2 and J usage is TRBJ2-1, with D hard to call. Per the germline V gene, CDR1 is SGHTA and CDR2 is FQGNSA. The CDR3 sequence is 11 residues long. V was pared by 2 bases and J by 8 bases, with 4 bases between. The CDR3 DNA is TGTGCCAGCAGCTTATTTGATGAGCAGTTCTTC. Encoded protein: CASSLFDEQFF.

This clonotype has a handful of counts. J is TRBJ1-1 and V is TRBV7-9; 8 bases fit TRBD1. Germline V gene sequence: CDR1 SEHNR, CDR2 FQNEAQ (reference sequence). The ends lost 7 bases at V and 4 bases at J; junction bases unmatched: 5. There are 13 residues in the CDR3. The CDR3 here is CASTDRVFTEAFF. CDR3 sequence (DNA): TGTGCCAGCACGGACAGGGTTTTCACTGAAGCTTTCTTT.

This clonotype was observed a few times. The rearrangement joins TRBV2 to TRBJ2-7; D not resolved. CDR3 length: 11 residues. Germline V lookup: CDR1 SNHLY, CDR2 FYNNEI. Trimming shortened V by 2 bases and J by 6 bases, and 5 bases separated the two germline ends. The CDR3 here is CASSENGEQYF. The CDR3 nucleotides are TGTGCCAGCAGTGAAAACGGCGAGCAGTACTTC. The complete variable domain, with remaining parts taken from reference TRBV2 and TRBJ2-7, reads EPEVTQTPSHQVTQMGQEVILRCVPISNHLYFYWYRQILGQKVEFLVSFYNNEISEKSEIFDDQFSVERPDGSNFTLKIRSTKLEDSAMYFCASSENGEQYFGPGTRLTVT.

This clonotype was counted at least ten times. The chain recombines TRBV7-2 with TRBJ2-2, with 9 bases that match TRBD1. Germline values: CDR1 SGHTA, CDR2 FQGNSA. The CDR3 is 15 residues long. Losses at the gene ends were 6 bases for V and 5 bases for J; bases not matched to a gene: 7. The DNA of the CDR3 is TGTGCCAGCAGAACCGGGACAGGGAGGACCGGGGAGCTGTTTTTT. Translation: CASRTGTGRTGELFF.

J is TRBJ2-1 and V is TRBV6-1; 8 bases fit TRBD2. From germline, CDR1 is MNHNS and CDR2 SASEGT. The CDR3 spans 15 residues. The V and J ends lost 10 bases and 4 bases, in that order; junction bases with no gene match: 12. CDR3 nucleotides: TGTGCCACGGGTCGGGGGGGTAGCGGTTACAATGAGCAGTTCTTC. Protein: CATGRGGSGYNEQFF.